This T cell receptor beta chain was obtained from a study of blood T cell repertoires in COVID-19. Study background: PBMCs, B-cell-depleted T cells, or T cells were the source of the cDNA or gDNA that made up the material.

Trimming removed 1 base at V and 1 base at J, with 8 bases between. The germline CDR1 and CDR2 sequences are SGHRS and YFSETQ. CDR3 length: 14 amino acids. In the original workflow: Reference gene primer amplification yielded estimated nucleated cell counts. Sequencing used immunoSEQ multiplex PCR; TCRdb keeps in-frame clones, though not all of them. V, J and clone size are taken as reported in that table, and D and trimming were inferred from the DNA itself. Among around 150,000 clones listed, approximately 83% were seen once. Each participant's cohort was designated according to participant-reported clinical history.

This TCR was recovered from a woman in her fifties or sixties who had recovered from COVID-19. The gene calls are TRBV5-1 and TRBJ1-1; D gene ambiguous. The source material was PBMCs or T cells enriched from blood (not recorded which). CDR3 sequence reads: CASSLMGPNTEAFF. In nucleotides, the CDR3 is TGCGCCAGCAGCTTGATGGGCCCGAACACTGAAGCTTTCTTT.